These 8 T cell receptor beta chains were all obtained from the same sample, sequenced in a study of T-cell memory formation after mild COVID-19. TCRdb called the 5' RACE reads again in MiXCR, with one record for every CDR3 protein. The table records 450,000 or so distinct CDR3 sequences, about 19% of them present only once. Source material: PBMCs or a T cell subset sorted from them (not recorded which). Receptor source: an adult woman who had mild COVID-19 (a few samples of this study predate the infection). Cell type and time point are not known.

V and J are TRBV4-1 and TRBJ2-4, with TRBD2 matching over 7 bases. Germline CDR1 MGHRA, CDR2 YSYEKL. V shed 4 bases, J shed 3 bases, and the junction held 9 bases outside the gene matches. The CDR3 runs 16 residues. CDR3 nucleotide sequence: TGCGCCAGCAGCCCGATTGGGAGGGGTGGCAAAAACATTCAGTACTTC. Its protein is CASSPIGRGGKNIQYF.

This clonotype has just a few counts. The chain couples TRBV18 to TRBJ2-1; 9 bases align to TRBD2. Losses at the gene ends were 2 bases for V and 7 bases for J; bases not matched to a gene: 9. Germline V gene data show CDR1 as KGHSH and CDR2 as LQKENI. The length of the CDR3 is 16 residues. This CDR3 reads CASSPAGLAGKNEQFF. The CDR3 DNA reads TGTGCCAGCTCACCAGCCGGGCTAGCGGGGAAGAATGAGCAGTTCTTC.

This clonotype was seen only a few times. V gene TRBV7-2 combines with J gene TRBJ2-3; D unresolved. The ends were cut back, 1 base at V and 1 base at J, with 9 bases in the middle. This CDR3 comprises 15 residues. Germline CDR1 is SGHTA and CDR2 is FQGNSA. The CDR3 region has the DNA TGTGCCAGCAGCTTAGGACCATTCCGCACAGATACGCAGTATTTT. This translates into CASSLGPFRTDTQYF. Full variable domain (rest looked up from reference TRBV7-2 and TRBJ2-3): GAGVSQSPSNKVTEKGKDVELRCDPISGHTALYWYRQSLGQGLEFLIYFQGNSAPDKSGLPSDRFSAERTGGSVSTLTIQRTQQEDSAVYLCASSLGPFRTDTQYFGPGTRLTVL.

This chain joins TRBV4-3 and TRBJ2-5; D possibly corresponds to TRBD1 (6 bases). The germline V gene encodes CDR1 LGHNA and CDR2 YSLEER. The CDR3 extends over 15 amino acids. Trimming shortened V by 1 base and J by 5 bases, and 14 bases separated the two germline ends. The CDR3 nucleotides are TGCGCCAGCAGCCAAGGAGGACAGACCAGGGAGACCCAGTACTTC. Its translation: CASSQGGQTRETQYF.

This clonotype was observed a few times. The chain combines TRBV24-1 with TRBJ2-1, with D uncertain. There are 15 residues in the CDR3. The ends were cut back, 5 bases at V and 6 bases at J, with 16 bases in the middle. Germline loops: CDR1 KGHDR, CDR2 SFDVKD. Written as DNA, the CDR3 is TGTGCCACCAGTGGCCCAACCGGGTCACCCAATGAGCAGTTCTTC. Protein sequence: CATSGPTGSPNEQFF.

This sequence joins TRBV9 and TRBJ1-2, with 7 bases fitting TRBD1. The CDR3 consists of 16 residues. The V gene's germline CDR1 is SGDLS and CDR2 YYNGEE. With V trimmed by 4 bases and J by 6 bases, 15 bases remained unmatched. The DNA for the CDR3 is TGTGCCAGCAGCTCTCGGGGGGCCAGGGGGATCGATGGCTACACCTTC. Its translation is CASSSRGARGIDGYTF.

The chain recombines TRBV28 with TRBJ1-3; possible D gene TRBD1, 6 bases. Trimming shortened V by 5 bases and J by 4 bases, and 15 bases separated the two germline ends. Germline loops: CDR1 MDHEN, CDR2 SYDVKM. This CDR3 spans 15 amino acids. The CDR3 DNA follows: TGTGCCAGCAGTCCCCAAGGGACAATGGGAAACACCATATATTTT. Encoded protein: CASSPQGTMGNTIYF. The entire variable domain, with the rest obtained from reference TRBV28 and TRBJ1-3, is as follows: DVKVTQSSRYLVKRTGEKVFLECVQDMDHENMFWYRQDPGLGLRLIYFSYDVKMKEKGDIPEGYSVSREKKERFSLILESASTNQTSMYLCASSPQGTMGNTIYFGEGSWLTVV.

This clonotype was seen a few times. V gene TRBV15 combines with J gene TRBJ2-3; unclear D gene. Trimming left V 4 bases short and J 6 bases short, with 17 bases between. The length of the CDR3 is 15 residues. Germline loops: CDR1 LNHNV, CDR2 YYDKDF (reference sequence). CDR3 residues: CATSKSGRPFDTQYF. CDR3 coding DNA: TGTGCCACCAGCAAATCAGGTCGTCCATTCGATACGCAGTATTTT.